This record covers a single T cell receptor beta chain. These data come from a study of cytotoxic CD8 clonotypes in ibrutinib-treated CLL. The wider study: After treatment lasting a median approximately eleven months, range 6 to 36, response samples were collected.

Produced via immunoSEQ multiplex PCR; TCRdb's table is partial and in-frame only. In the table there are 95,000 to 100,000 clones, roughly 80% of which are singletons. The CDR3 length is 18 residues. The V gene's germline CDR1 is LGHNA and CDR2 YNFKEQ. The V gene end was trimmed by 0 bases and the J gene end by 6 bases; junction bases not matched to a gene: 8. The receptor was isolated from a human donor with chronic lymphocytic leukemia. The chain joins TRBV4-2 to TRBJ2-1, with 13 bases fitting TRBD2. The starting material was PBMCs, obtained after 12 months of ibrutinib treatment. CDR3 coding DNA: TGTGCCAGCAGCCAAGAAGGTACTAGCGGGGGGGCAGGCAATGAGCAGTTCTTC. It specifies CASSQEGTSGGAGNEQFF.